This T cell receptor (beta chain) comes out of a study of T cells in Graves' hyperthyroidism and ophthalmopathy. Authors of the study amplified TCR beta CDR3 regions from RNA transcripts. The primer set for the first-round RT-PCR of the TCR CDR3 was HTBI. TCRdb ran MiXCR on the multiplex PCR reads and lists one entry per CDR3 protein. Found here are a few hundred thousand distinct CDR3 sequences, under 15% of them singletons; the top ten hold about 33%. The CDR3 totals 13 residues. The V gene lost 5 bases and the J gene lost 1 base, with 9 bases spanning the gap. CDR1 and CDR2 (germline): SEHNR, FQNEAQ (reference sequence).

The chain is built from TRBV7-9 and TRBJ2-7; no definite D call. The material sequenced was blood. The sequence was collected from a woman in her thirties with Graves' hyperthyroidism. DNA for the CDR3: TGTGCCAGCAGCCACGGGCGATCCTACGAGCAGTACTTC. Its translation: CASSHGRSYEQYF.